This T cell receptor beta chain was retrieved from a study of blood T cell repertoires in COVID-19. Trimming stripped 4 bases from V and 1 base from J, with 13 bases between. The germline V gene has CDR1 LNHDA and CDR2 SQIVND (reference sequence). This CDR3 is built from 15 residues. Profiled with immunoSEQ multiplex PCR; TCRdb holds only in-frame clones, not every one. The data hold some 99,000 clones, with more than 65% observed a single time. Sequences were obtained from peripheral blood. V and J are TRBV19 and TRBJ1-2; D unclear. The sequence was obtained from a woman older than 75 with active or convalescent COVID-19. CDR3 sequence: CASSTMRGFNYGYTF. The CDR3 region has the DNA TGTGCCAGTAGTACTATGCGCGGATTTAACTATGGCTACACCTTC.